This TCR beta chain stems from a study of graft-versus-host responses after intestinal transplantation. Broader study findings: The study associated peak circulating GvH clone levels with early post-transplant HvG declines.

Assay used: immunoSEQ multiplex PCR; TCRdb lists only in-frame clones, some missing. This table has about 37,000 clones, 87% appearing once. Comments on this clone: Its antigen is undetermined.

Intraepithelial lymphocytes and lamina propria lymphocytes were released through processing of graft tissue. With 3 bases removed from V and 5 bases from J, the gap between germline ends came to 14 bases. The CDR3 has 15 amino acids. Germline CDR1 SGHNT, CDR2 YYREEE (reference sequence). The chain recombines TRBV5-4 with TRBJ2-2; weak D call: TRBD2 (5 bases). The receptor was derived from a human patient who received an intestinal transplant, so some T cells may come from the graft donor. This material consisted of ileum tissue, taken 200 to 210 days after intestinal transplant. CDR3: CASSSGLILTGELFF. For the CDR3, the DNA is TGTGCCAGCAGCTCCGGACTGATTCTGACCGGGGAGCTGTTTTTT.